This TCR beta chain is from a study of OX40 agonist ivuxolimab in advanced cancers. Findings and limits, study-wide: There were also nonresponders showing low normalized T-cell clonal expansion.

Assay used: immunoSEQ multiplex PCR; TCRdb lists only in-frame clones, some missing. The sample contains roughly 34,000 clones, roughly 87% of which appear only once. This CDR3 has 15 residues. Germline CDR1 is SGHRS and CDR2 is YFSETQ. V was clipped by 4 bases and J by 4 bases, with 17 bases between them. Note on this clone: Its specificity is unknown.

The starting material was CD4+ or CD8+ T cells sorted from blood, obtained in a trial of the OX40 agonist ivuxolimab. The V and J genes are TRBV5-1 and TRBJ1-2; no clear D gene. The clonotype originates from an adult with an advanced solid tumor such as melanoma, head and neck, liver or kidney cancer. CDR3 residues: CASSPRSGKSYGYTF. CDR3 coding DNA: TGCGCCAGCAGCCCACGGTCCGGGAAAAGCTATGGCTACACCTTC. Looking up the rest from reference TRBV5-1 and TRBJ1-2 gives the full variable domain: KAGVTQTPRYLIKTRGQQVTLSCSPISGHRSVSWYQQTPGQGLQFLFEYFSETQRNKGNFPGRFSGRQFSNSRSEMNVSTLELGDSALYLCASSPRSGKSYGYTFGSGTRLTVV.